This TCR beta chain comes out of a study of response to subunit inactivated influenza vaccine. General study results and limits: There was a suggestion from the authors that each seasonal influenza vaccination recruits few new T cells.

This clonotype was seen many times. Its antigen remains unidentified. CDR3 length equals 15 residues. V was pared by 5 bases and J by 1 base, with 6 bases of the junction left unmatched. CDR1 and CDR2 from the germline V gene are SGHRS and YFSETQ. Each CDR3 protein gets one entry after TCRdb re-called the RT-PCR reads with MiXCR. The sample contains about 190,000 distinct CDR3 sequences, around an eighth of which appear only once. The chain uses TRBV5-1 and TRBJ2-5; TRBD1 matches at 9 bases. This clonotype was obtained from a man aged 45-65 years who received an inactivated influenza vaccine. Sequencing was performed on CD8+ T cells sorted from PBMCs, taken about 5 days after vaccination. For the CDR3, the DNA is TGCGCCAGCAGACTCGGACAGGGGCTCCAAGAGACCCAGTACTTC. Translating it yields CASRLGQGLQETQYF.